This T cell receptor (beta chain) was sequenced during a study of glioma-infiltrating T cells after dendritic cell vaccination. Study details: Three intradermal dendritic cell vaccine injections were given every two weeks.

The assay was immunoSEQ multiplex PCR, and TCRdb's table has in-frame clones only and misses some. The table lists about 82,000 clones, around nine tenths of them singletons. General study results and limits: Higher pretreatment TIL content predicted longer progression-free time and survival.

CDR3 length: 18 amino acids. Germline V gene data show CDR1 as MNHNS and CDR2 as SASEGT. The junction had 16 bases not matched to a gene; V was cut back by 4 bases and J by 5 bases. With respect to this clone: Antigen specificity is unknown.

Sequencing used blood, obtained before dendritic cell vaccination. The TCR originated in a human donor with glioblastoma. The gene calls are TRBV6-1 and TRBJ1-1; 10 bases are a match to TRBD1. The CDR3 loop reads CASSGTLTGGAVNTEAFF. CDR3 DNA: TGTGCCAGCAGTGGGACACTGACAGGGGGCGCGGTTAATACTGAAGCTTTCTTT.